The 22 T cell receptor beta chains listed next were all sequenced from one sample in a study of cytomegalovirus exposure and HLA in healthy donors. Sequencing used immunoSEQ multiplex PCR; TCRdb keeps in-frame clones, though not all of them. The sample yields more than 55,000 clones, over 75% seen once. Material for sequencing was PBMCs. The receptor source for this set is a man between 18 and 29 years old in good health and CMV-seronegative.

The rearrangement uses TRBV5-1 and TRBJ2-3; no firm D call. Trimming left V 0 bases short and J 0 bases short, with 5 bases between. Germline loops: CDR1 SGHRS, CDR2 YFSETQ. The CDR3 sequence is 14 residues long. CDR3 nucleotides: TGCGCCAGCAGCTTGGGGCAGAGCACAGATACGCAGTATTTT. The encoded protein is CASSLGQSTDTQYF.

The chain has TRBV5-4 and TRBJ1-3, with 9 bases that match TRBD1. V lost 4 bases and J lost 0; bases outside the gene matches: 2. This CDR3 comprises 15 residues. Germline loops: CDR1 SGHNT, CDR2 YYREEE (reference sequence). CDR3 amino acids: CASSRQGVSGNTIYF. CDR3 sequence (DNA): TGTGCCAGCAGCAGACAGGGGGTCTCTGGAAACACCATATATTTT.

The rearrangement links TRBV6-1 to TRBJ1-3; a weak D match, TRBD1 (6 bases). Trimming pared 2 bases from V and 1 base from J, leaving 24 bases between. Germline V lookup: CDR1 MNHNS, CDR2 SASEGT. The length of the CDR3 is 20 residues. This CDR3 is CASSEPRGARGSRSGNTIYF. The CDR3 DNA sequence: TGTGCCAGCAGTGAACCCAGAGGAGCCAGGGGCAGCAGATCTGGAAACACCATATATTTT.

This clone is a singleton in its sample. This chain connects TRBV18 to TRBJ1-2; unclear D gene. Per germline, CDR1 KGHSH and CDR2 LQKENI. The CDR3 has 15 amino acids. Trimming stripped 6 bases from V and 0 bases from J, with 14 bases between. CDR3 nucleotide sequence: TGTGCCAGCTCCTCCACGGGAGATCCTAACTATGGCTACACCTTC. Translating gives CASSSTGDPNYGYTF.

The J gene is TRBJ1-1, the V gene TRBV6-6; D is uncertain. Per the germline V gene, CDR1 is MNHNY and CDR2 is SVGAGI (reference sequence). The germline V and J ends were trimmed by 10 bases and 3 bases, with 15 bases remaining between them. The CDR3 is 13 residues long. The CDR3 bases are TGTGCCACCGAGTCCTACGCGTACACTGAAGCTTTCTTT. It translates to CATESYAYTEAFF.

The genes are TRBV19 and TRBJ2-5; possible D gene TRBD1, 5 bases. CDR1 is LNHDA and CDR2 is SQIVND in the germline V gene (reference sequence). V dropped 8 bases and J dropped 8 bases, with 12 bases sitting between them. The CDR3 loop spans 11 amino acids. The CDR3 DNA follows: TGTGCCAGTCAGTTGGGGCCCACCCAGTACTTC. It codes for CASQLGPTQYF. The full variable domain, its missing parts supplied by reference TRBV19 and TRBJ2-5, is DGGITQSPKYLFRKEGQNVTLSCEQNLNHDAMYWYRQDPGQGLRLIYYSQIVNDFQKGDIAEGYSVSREKKESFPLTVTSAQKNPTAFYLCASQLGPTQYFGPGTRLLVL.

V gene TRBV2 combines with J gene TRBJ2-7; 8 bases are shared with TRBD2. The CDR3 consists of 16 residues. Germline values: CDR1 SNHLY, CDR2 FYNNEI. J gave up 2 bases and V 7 bases, and 13 bases lay outside the gene matches. The CDR3 region is CASNEARTSRAYEQYF. CDR3 bases: TGTGCCAGCAATGAGGCTAGGACTAGCAGAGCCTACGAGCAGTACTTC.

This sequence joins TRBV10-3 and TRBJ2-1; TRBD2 aligns across 9 bases. The junction had 9 bases not matched to a gene; V was cut back by 10 bases and J by 5 bases. The CDR3 runs to 14 residues. In germline, CDR1 is ENHRY, CDR2 SYGVKD. The CDR3 DNA sequence: TGTGCCAACAGGCGGGAGGGCCATAACAATGAGCAGTTCTTC. Translating gives CANRREGHNNEQFF.

The chain uses TRBV7-9 and TRBJ2-7; D is possibly TRBD1 (5 bases). Germline CDR1 is SEHNR and CDR2 is FQNEAQ (reference sequence). Trimming shortened V by 5 bases and J by 4 bases, and 15 bases separated the two germline ends. CDR3 length equals 14 residues. DNA of the CDR3: TGTGCCAGCAGCCCCCAGCAGGGTCGGTACGAGCAGTACTTC. Translating it yields CASSPQQGRYEQYF. Full variable domain (outside the CDR3, taken from reference TRBV7-9 and TRBJ2-7): DTGVSQNPRHKITKRGQNVTFRCDPISEHNRLYWYRQTLGQGPEFLTYFQNEAQLEKSRLLSDRFSAERPKGSFSTLEIQRTEQGDSAMYLCASSPQQGRYEQYFGPGTRLTVT.

V is TRBV6-6 and J is TRBJ2-1, with TRBD2 matching 10 bases. This CDR3 contains 15 residues. In germline, CDR1 is MNHNY, CDR2 SVGAGI (reference sequence). V was pared by 9 bases and J by 1 base, with 6 bases of the junction left unmatched. CDR3 region: CASDLAGGSYNEQFF. As DNA, the CDR3 is TGTGCCAGTGATTTAGCGGGAGGTTCCTACAATGAGCAGTTCTTC.

The rearrangement uses TRBV4-1 and TRBJ1-5, with D maybe TRBD1 (5 bases). Per germline, CDR1 MGHRA and CDR2 YSYEKL. The CDR3 is made up of 15 amino acids. The V end was cut by 3 bases, the J end by 2 bases, with 11 bases between. The chain's CDR3 is CASSQQDTGNQPQHF. Written as DNA, the CDR3 is TGCGCCAGCAGCCAGCAGGACACCGGCAATCAGCCCCAGCATTTT.

The chain has TRBV6-1 and TRBJ2-2; 11 nucleotides agree with TRBD1. Trimming took 8 bases from V and 4 from J; bases not matched to a gene: 6. From germline, CDR1 is MNHNS and CDR2 SASEGT. The CDR3 loop spans 15 amino acids. Here the CDR3 reads CASRPGTGGTGELFF. DNA of the CDR3: TGTGCCAGCCGTCCCGGGACAGGGGGCACCGGGGAGCTGTTTTTT.

In this sample, this clone turned up many times. J is TRBJ2-7 and V is TRBV2; 10 bases match TRBD2. Germline V gene data show CDR1 as SNHLY and CDR2 as FYNNEI. The CDR3 has 14 residues. The V segment lost 5 bases and the J segment 6 bases; nucleotides outside the gene matches: 7. DNA of the CDR3: TGTGCCAGCAGTACTAGCGGGATTATTGGCGAGCAGTACTTC. Protein: CASSTSGIIGEQYF.

This clone was seen a few times. The V call is TRBV7-9, the J call TRBJ2-1, with 12 bases aligning to TRBD2. After removal of 5 bases from V and 6 bases from J, the junction contained 11 bases not matched to a gene. The CDR3 spans 17 residues. Germline CDR1 reads SEHNR; CDR2 reads FQNEAQ (reference sequence). The CDR3 DNA reads TGTGCCAGCAGCCCTAGGAGACTAGCGGGAGCCCCCAATGAGCAGTTCTTC. This codes for CASSPRRLAGAPNEQFF.

The rearrangement joins TRBV29-1 to TRBJ1-2; 10 bases align to TRBD1. Losses at the gene ends were 6 bases for V and 2 bases for J; bases not matched to a gene: 3. The CDR3 sequence is 13 residues long. Germline V CDR1 and CDR2: SQVTM, ANQGSEA. The CDR3 spells CSVLTGGNYGYTF. The DNA for the CDR3 is TGCAGCGTCCTGACAGGGGGCAACTATGGCTACACCTTC.

The gene calls are TRBV15 and TRBJ2-5, with D possibly TRBD2 on 6 matching bases. The germline V gene encodes CDR1 LNHNV and CDR2 YYDKDF (reference sequence). The CDR3 has 16 residues. The V gene lost 5 bases and the J gene lost 3 bases, with 19 bases spanning the gap. CDR3 sequence (DNA): TGTGCCACCAGCCCCCGACAGCCACTAGCCAAAGAGACCCAGTACTTC. It specifies CATSPRQPLAKETQYF.

The rearrangement links TRBV19 to TRBJ2-5; TRBD1 agrees at 7 bases. Germline assignment: CDR1 LNHDA and CDR2 SQIVND (reference sequence). J was trimmed by 4 bases and V by 7 bases; bases with no gene match: 9. This CDR3 region has 14 residues. CDR3 sequence reads: CASKGASRGETQYF. CDR3 sequence (DNA): TGTGCCAGTAAGGGGGCCTCGAGGGGAGAGACCCAGTACTTC.

The rearrangement joins TRBV10-3 to TRBJ1-2; 7 positions agree with TRBD1. The CDR3 loop spans 14 amino acids. Germline CDR1 reads ENHRY; CDR2 reads SYGVKD. V trimming: 6 bases; J trimming: 4 bases; junction bases outside the gene matches: 8. The CDR3 DNA reads as TGTGCCATCAGGAGACAGGGTGGGATCTATGGCTACACCTTC. Translation: CAIRRQGGIYGYTF.

J is TRBJ1-5 and V is TRBV27; 8 bases are shared with TRBD1. CDR1 is MNHEY, CDR2 SMNVEV, per germline (reference sequence). CDR3 length: 15 amino acids. V lost 4 bases, J lost 6 bases, and 8 bases stayed unmatched. In DNA, the CDR3 is TGTGCCAGCAGTTACCGGGACAGGTCCGGTCAGCCCCAGCATTTT. This encodes CASSYRDRSGQPQHF.

V is TRBV2 and J is TRBJ2-3, with 9 bases aligning to TRBD2. Trimming took 5 bases from V and 6 from J; bases not matched to a gene: 3. This CDR3 is 13 amino acids long. Germline loops: CDR1 SNHLY, CDR2 FYNNEI. Written as DNA, the CDR3 is TGTGCCAGCAGTTTAGCGGGAGAGGATACGCAGTATTTT. It codes for CASSLAGEDTQYF.

J is TRBJ2-3 and V is TRBV9, with 8 positions matching TRBD1. Germline CDR1 and CDR2: SGDLS and YYNGEE. There are 13 residues in the CDR3. The trim removed 3 bases at V and 5 bases at J, leaving 2 bases unmatched. The CDR3 DNA reads as TGTGCCAGCAGCGCCGACAGGGGAGATACGCAGTATTTT. Its translation is CASSADRGDTQYF.

This chain joins TRBV29-1 and TRBJ2-2, with D maybe TRBD1 (6 bases). The CDR3 covers 14 residues. V was cut by 3 bases and J by 0 bases, with 8 bases left in between. Per germline, CDR1 SQVTM and CDR2 ANQGSEA. The CDR3 DNA sequence: TGCAGCGTTGATGGGGGCGCGAACACCGGGGAGCTGTTTTTT. Its translation: CSVDGGANTGELFF.